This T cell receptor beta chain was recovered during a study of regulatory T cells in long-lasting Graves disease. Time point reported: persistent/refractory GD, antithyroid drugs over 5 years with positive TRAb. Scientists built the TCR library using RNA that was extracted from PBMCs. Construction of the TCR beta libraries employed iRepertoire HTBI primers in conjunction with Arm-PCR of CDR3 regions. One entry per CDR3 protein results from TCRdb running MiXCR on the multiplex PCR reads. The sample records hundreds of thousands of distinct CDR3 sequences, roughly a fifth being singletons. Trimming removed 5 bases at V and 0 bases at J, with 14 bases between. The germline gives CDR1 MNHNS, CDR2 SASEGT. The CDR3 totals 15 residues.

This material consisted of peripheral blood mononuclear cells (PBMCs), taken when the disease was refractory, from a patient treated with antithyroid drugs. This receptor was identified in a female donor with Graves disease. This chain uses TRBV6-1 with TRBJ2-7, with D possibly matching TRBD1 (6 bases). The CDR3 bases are TGTGCCAGCAGTCCCGACAGGTCTCGCTCCTACGAGCAGTACTTC. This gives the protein CASSPDRSRSYEQYF.